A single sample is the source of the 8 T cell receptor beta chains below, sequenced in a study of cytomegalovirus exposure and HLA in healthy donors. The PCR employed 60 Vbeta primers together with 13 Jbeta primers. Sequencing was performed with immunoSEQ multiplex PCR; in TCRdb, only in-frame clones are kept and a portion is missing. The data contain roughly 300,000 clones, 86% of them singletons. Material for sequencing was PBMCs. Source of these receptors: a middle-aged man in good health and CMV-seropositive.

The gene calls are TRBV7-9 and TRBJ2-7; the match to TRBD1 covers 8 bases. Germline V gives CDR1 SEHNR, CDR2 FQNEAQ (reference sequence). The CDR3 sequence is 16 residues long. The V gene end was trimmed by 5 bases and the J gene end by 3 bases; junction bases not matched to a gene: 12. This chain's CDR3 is CASSPRTGLFVYEQYF. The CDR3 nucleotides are TGTGCCAGCAGCCCTCGGACAGGGCTTTTCGTCTACGAGCAGTACTTC.

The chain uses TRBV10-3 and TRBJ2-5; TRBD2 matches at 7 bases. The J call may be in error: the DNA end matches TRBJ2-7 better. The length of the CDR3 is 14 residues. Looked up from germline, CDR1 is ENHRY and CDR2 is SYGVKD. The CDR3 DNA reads TGTGCCATCAGTGTTAGCGGGCCAGACTCCGAGCAGTACTTC. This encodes CAISVSGPDSEQYF.

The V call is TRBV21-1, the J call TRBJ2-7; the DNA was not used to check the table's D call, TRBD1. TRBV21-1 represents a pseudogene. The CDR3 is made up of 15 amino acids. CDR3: CASSARTGSSYEQYF. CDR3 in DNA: TGTGCCAGCAGCGCCCGGACAGGGAGCTCCTACGAGCAGTACTTC.

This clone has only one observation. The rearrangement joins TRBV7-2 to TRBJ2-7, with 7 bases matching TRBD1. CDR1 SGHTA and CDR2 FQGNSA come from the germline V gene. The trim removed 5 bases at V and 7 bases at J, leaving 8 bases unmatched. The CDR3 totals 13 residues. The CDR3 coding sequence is TGTGCCAGCAGCCCGGGACAGTCTCTTGAGCAGTACTTC. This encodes CASSPGQSLEQYF.

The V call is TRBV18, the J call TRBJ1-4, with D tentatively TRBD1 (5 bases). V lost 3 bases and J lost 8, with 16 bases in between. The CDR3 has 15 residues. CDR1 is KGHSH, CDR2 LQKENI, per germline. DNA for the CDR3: TGTGCCAGCTCACCCCGGGGGATCGGGGGAGAAAAACTGTTTTTT. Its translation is CASSPRGIGGEKLFF.

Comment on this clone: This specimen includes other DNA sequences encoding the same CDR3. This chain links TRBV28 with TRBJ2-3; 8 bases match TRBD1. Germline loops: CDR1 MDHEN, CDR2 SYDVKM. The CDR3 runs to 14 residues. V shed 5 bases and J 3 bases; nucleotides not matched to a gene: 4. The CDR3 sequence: CASSRDRGTDTQYF. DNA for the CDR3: TGTGCCAGCAGTCGAGACAGGGGAACAGATACGCAGTATTTT.

CDR3 region: CASSFWREGHEQYF. In nucleotides, the CDR3 is TGTGCCAGCAGCTTTTGGCGGGAAGGTCACGAGCAGTACTTC. This chain joins TRBV7-9 and TRBJ2-7; tentative D call: TRBD2 (6 bases). The CDR3 totals 14 residues. CDR1 and CDR2 from the germline V gene are SEHNR and FQNEAQ (reference sequence). V was clipped by 3 bases and J by 5 bases, with 14 bases between them.

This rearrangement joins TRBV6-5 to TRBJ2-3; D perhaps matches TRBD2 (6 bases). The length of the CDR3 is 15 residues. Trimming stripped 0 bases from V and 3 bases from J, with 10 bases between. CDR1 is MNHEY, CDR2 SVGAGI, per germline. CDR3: CASSYSGGRTDTQYF. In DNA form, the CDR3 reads TGTGCCAGCAGTTACTCCGGGGGAAGGACAGATACGCAGTATTTT.